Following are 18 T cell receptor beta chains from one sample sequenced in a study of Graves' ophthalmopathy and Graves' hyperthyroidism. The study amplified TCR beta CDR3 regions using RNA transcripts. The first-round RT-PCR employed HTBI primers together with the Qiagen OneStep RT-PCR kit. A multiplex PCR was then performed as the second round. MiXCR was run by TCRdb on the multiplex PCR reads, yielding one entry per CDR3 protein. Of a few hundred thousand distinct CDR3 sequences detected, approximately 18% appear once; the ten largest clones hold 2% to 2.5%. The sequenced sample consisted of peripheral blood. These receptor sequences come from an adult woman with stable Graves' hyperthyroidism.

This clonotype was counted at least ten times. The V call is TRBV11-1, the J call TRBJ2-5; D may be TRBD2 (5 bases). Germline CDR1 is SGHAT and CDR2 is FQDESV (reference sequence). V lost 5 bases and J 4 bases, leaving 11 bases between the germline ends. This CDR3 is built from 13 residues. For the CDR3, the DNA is TGTGCCAGCAGCCGGGGAATGGGAGAGACCCAGTACTTC. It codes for CASSRGMGETQYF. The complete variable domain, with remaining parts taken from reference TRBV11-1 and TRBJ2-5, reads EAEVAQSPRYKITEKSQAVAFWCDPISGHATLYWYRQILGQGPELLVQFQDESVVDDSQLPKDRFSAERLKGVDSTLKIQPAELGDSAMYLCASSRGMGETQYFGPGTRLLVL.

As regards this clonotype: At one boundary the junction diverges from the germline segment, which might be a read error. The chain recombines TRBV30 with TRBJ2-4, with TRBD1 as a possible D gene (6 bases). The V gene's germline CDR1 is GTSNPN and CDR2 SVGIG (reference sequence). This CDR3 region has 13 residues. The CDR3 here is CAWSRTGSAIKYF. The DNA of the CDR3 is TGTGCCTGGAGCCGTACAGGGAGCGCCATTAAGTACTTC.

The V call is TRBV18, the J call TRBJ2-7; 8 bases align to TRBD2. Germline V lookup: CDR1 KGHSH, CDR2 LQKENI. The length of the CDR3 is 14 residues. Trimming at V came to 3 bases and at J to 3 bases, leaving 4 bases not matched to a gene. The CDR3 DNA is TGTGCCAGCTCACCGGAGGGACTAGTCTACGAGCAGTACTTC. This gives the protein CASSPEGLVYEQYF. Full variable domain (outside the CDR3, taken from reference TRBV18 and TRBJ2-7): NAGVMQNPRHLVRRRGQEARLRCSPMKGHSHVYWYRQLPEEGLKFMVYLQKENIIDESGMPKERFSAEFPKEGPSILRIQQVVRGDSAAYFCASSPEGLVYEQYFGPGTRLTVT.

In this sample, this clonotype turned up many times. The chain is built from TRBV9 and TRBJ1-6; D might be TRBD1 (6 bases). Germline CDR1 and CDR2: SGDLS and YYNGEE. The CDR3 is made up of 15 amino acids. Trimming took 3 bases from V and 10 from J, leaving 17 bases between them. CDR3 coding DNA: TGTGCCAGCAGCGCCGGGGGGGGGCGAGGGTCACCCCTCCACTTT. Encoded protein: CASSAGGGRGSPLHF.

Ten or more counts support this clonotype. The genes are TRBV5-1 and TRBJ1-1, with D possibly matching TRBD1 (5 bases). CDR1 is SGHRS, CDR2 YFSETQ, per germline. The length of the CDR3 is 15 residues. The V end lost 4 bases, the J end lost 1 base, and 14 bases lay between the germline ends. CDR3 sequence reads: CASSPYPGQNTEAFF. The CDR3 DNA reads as TGCGCCAGCAGCCCGTACCCTGGACAGAACACTGAAGCTTTCTTT.

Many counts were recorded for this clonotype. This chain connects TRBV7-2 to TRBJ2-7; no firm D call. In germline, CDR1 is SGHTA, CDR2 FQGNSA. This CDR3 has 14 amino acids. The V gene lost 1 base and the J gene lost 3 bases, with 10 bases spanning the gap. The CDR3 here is CASSLVDRVYEQYF. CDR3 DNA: TGTGCCAGCAGCTTAGTCGATAGGGTCTACGAGCAGTACTTC.

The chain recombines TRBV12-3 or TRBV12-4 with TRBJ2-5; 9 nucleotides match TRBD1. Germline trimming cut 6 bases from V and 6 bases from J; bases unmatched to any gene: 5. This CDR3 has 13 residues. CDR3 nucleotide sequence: TGTGCCAGCAGCTTCGGACAGGGGAAGACCCAGTACTTC. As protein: CASSFGQGKTQYF.

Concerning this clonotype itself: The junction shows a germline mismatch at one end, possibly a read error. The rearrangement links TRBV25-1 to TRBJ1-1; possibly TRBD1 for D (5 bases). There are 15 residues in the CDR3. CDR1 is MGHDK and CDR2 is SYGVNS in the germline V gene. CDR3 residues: CASSEMGQTNAEAFF. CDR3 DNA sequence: TGTGCCAGCAGTGAAATGGGGCAGACGAACGCTGAAGCTTTCTTT.

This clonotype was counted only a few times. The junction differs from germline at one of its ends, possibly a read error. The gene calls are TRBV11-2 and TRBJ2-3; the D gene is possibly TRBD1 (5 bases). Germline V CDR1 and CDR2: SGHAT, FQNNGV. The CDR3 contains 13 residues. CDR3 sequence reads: CASSRQLTGTQYF. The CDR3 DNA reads TGTGCCAGCAGCCGACAGCTCACAGGTACGCAGTATTTT.

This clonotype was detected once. The CDR3 region is CASIPSGTGDYEQYF. In DNA, the CDR3 is TGTGCCAGCATCCCTTCTGGGACAGGGGACTACGAGCAGTACTTC. The V and J genes are TRBV28 and TRBJ2-7; 10 nucleotides line up with TRBD1. The CDR3 sequence is 15 residues long. CDR1 is MDHEN, CDR2 SYDVKM, per germline. V gave up 7 bases and J gave up 3 bases; unmatched junction bases: 9. The full variable domain, rest sourced from reference TRBV28 and TRBJ2-7, is DVKVTQSSRYLVKRTGEKVFLECVQDMDHENMFWYRQDPGLGLRLIYFSYDVKMKEKGDIPEGYSVSREKKERFSLILESASTNQTSMYLCASIPSGTGDYEQYFGPGTRLTVT.

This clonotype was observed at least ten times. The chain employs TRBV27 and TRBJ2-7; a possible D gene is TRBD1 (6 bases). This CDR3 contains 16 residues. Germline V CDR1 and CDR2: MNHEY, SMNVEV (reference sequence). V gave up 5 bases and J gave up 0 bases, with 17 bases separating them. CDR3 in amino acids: CASSDTGGQISYEQYF. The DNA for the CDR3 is TGTGCCAGCAGTGACACCGGCGGACAGATCTCCTACGAGCAGTACTTC.

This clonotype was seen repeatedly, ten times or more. CDR3 DNA: TGTGCCAGCAGCTTGGCGGCACAGGGGTTCGACGAGCAGTACTTC. Its protein product is CASSLAAQGFDEQYF. The rearrangement joins TRBV5-6 to TRBJ2-7, with 7 bases matching TRBD1. Germline CDR1 SGHDT, CDR2 YYEEEE. The length of the CDR3 is 15 residues. Trimming at V came to 0 bases and at J to 5 bases, leaving 8 bases not matched to a gene.

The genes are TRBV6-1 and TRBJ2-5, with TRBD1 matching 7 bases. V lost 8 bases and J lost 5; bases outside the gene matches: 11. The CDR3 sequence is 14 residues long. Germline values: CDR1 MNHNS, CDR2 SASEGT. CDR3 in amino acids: CASQQGIAQETQYF. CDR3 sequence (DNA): TGTGCCAGCCAACAGGGGATCGCCCAGGAGACCCAGTACTTC.

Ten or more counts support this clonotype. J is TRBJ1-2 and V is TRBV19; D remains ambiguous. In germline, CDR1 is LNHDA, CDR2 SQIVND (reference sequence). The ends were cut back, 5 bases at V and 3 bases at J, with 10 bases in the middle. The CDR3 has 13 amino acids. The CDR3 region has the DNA TGTGCCAGTAGTCGAGGACGGTACTATGGCTACACCTTC. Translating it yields CASSRGRYYGYTF. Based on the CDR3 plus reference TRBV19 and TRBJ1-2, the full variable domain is DGGITQSPKYLFRKEGQNVTLSCEQNLNHDAMYWYRQDPGQGLRLIYYSQIVNDFQKGDIAEGYSVSREKKESFPLTVTSAQKNPTAFYLCASSRGRYYGYTFGSGTRLTVV.

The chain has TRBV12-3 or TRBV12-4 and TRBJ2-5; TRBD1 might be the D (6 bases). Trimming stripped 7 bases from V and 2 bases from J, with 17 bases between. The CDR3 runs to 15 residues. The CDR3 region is CASTLNARGQETQYF. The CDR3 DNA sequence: TGTGCCAGCACCCTCAATGCGAGGGGGCAAGAGACCCAGTACTTC.

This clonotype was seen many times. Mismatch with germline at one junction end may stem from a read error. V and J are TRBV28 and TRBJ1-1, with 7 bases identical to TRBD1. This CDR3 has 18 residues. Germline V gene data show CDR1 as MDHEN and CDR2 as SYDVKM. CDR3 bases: TGTGCCAGCAGTTCACGTGACAGGGTGGGGCTGAGGAACACTGGAGCTTTCTTT. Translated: CASSSRDRVGLRNTGAFF.

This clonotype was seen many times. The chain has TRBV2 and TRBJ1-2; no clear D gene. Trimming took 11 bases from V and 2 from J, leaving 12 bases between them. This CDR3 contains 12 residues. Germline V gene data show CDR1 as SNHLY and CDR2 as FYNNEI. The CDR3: CAAAQTNYGYTF. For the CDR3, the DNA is TGTGCCGCCGCACAGACCAACTATGGCTACACCTTC.

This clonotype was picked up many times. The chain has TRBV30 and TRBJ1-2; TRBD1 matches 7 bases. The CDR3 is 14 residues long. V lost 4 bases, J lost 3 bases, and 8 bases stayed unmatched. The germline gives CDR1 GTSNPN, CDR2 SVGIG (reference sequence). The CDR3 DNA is TGTGCCTGGAACCCTGACAGGGTGTACTATGGCTACACCTTC. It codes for CAWNPDRVYYGYTF.